One T cell receptor beta chain is described in this entry. The antigen remains undetermined. CDR3 size: 15 residues. Deletions cut 3 bases from V and 6 bases from J, with 14 bases between. The V gene's germline CDR1 is KGHDR and CDR2 SFDVKD. The authors extracted at least 6 micrograms of total RNA per sample. This sample is part of a study of blood T cells in healthy people across ages. Regarding the study as a whole: PBMCs left unsorted prevented a conclusive naive versus antigen-experienced comparison. Per million T cells, TCR beta diversity dropped about linearly as age rose.

A second roughly 6 to 12 cycle PCR used barcoded and J-beta primers. Every molecule of cDNA carried a tag from a template-switch adaptor with 12 random nucleotides. A single record per CDR3 protein comes from TCRdb applying MiXCR to the 5' RACE reads. The repertoire holds hundreds of thousands of distinct CDR3 sequences, with 40% to 65% as singletons. V usage is TRBV24-1 and J usage is TRBJ2-1; D may be TRBD2 (5 bases). The source of this sequence is a woman older than 75 in good health. Sequenced input: blood. For the CDR3, the DNA is TGTGCCACCAGTGATCATCGCCGGAGGCTCAATGAGCAGTTCTTC. This gives the protein CATSDHRRRLNEQFF.